This T cell receptor (beta chain) stems from a study of shared clonotypes between healthy human individuals. Study-wide points: The diversity represented, both genetic and in exposure history, was limited by few donors. On the whole, naive subsets had larger estimated richness than memory subsets had.

On this clone itself: The antigen is unknown.

V shed 6 bases and J shed 4 bases, with 25 bases lying between them. This CDR3 region has 17 residues. From germline, CDR1 is SGHRS and CDR2 YFSETQ. CD4+ cells underwent separation, giving CD45RA+ naive and CD45RA-negative memory subsets. Each subset's genomic DNA was split evenly across several immunoSEQ plates. Generated by immunoSEQ multiplex PCR, the TCRdb table keeps only in-frame clones and is missing some. The sample shows some 1 million clones, approximately 76% of them seen only once. This TCR was sampled from a man in his late teens or twenties in good health. The genes are TRBV5-1 and TRBJ1-1, with a weak D call TRBD1 (5 bases). Sequenced: memory CD4+ T cells sorted from blood. Documented subset: CD45RA-negative fraction. CDR3 in amino acids: CASNQLARVGVGTEAFF. Written as DNA, the CDR3 is TGCGCCAGCAATCAGTTGGCCAGGGTCGGTGTGGGCACTGAAGCTTTCTTT.